This paragraph covers one T cell receptor (beta chain) sequence. A much larger clone is a single base away; this may be a read error. The germline V gene has CDR1 SGHVS and CDR2 FQNEAQ. The CDR3 sequence is 14 residues long. Alongside blood RNA obtained from unsorted whole blood, germline DNA was also extracted. The data originate from a study of tumor-infiltrating lymphocytes in primary liver carcinoma. The researchers produced TCR beta cDNA from around 0.5 ug total RNA with a constant-region primer. Three nested multiplex PCR rounds, a slightly modified ARM-PCR, produced the libraries for TCR beta. The two initial PCR rounds, around 11 cycles each, used TRBV1-TRBV30 forward and C-beta reverse primers. TCRdb processed the multiplex PCR reads anew with MiXCR; each CDR3 protein has one entry. The sample carries hundreds of thousands of distinct CDR3 sequences, around 50% recorded once.

The chain employs TRBV7-8 and TRBJ2-5, with D possibly being TRBD2 (6 bases). Sequenced: peripheral blood. The sequence was collected from a woman between 25 and 40 years old with primary liver carcinoma and hepatitis B virus infection. CDR3 amino acids: CASRPPSVQETQNF. CDR3 nucleotide sequence: TGTGCCAGCAGACCGCCTAGCGTACAAGAGACCCAGAACTTC.